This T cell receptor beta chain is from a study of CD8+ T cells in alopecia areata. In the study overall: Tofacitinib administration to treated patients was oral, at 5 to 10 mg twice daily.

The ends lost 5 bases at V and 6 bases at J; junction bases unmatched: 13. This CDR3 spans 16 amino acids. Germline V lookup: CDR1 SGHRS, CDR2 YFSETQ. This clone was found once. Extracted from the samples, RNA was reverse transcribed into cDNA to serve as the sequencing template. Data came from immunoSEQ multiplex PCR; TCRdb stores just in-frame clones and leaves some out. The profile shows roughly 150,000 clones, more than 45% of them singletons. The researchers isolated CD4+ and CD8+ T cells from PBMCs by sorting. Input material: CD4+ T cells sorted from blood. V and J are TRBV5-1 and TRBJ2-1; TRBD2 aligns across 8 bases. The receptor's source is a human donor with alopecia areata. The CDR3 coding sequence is TGCGCCAGCAGGCGCGAAGCGGGAGTCGGGATCAATGAGCAGTTCTTC. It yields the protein CASRREAGVGINEQFF.